This is a list of T cell receptor beta chains from one sample in a study of metastatic and nonmetastatic thyroid tumors. TCRdb ran MiXCR on the PCR reads. The repertoire holds approximately 20,000 clones, with 25% to 30% as singletons. Sequenced material: tumor tissue. All receptors derive from a female donor with papillary thyroid cancer or a benign thyroid nodule (not recorded which). Some clones in this sample may be carry-over from other donors' samples. CDR3s include the opening cysteine and the closing phenylalanine or tryptophan. A D gene is named only where the DNA matches it firmly. Clone size is given for some rows only: seen once, a few or many times, or a class if the clone is expanded.

.	TRBV2	TRBJ1-1	.	14	TGTGCCAGCAGTGAAGTGCACGCAGGGAGGCCGATGGCCTTT	CASSEVHAGRPMAF
.	TRBV3-1	TRBJ1-2	once	14	TGTGCCAGCAGCCAAGATAACCCCCGTATAGGCTACACCTTC	CASSQDNPRIGYTF
.	TRBV28	TRBJ1-2	few	15	TGTGCCATCAGTCCCCACAGGGTCACCGGTGGGGGCTACACCTTC	CAISPHRVTGGGYTF
.	TRBV28	TRBJ2-7	large	13	TGTGCCAGCAGTTTGTGGGATTCCTACGAGCAGTACTTC	CASSLWDSYEQYF
.	TRBV2	TRBJ1-6	few	12	TGTGCCAGCAGGGGGACCGGTTCACCCCTCCACTTT	CASRGTGSPLHF
.	TRBV18	TRBJ2-7	many	13	TGTGCCAGCTCACTTAACACGGCCAGAGAGCAGTACTTC	CASSLNTAREQYF
TRBD2	TRBV4-2	TRBJ2-2	.	17	TGTTCCAGCAGGGGGAAGGGACTAGCGGGAGACACCGGGGAGCTGTTTTTT	CSSRGKGLAGDTGELFF
.	TRBV28	TRBJ2-2	.	12	TGTGCCAGCAGAGAAAGAACCGGGGAGCTGTTTTTT	CASRERTGELFF
.	TRBV20-1	TRBJ1-2	few	15	TGCAGTGCTAGACTTCAGGGCTCTCTTAACTATGGCTACACCTTC	CSARLQGSLNYGYTF
.	TRBV7-8	TRBJ1-1	medium-sized	16	TGTGCCAGCAGCTTAGCGGTGGCTAAGAGGGGCACTGAAGCTTTCTTT	CASSLAVAKRGTEAFF
.	TRBV2	TRBJ2-5	many	15	TGTGCCAGCAGCCAGGACAGGCCCTCCGGGGGCACCCAGTACTTC	CASSQDRPSGGTQYF
.	TRBV30	TRBJ2-7	.	14	TGTGCCTGGGACTTCTCGCGGGGCTCCTACGAGCAGTACTTC	CAWDFSRGSYEQYF
TRBD1	TRBV6-1	TRBJ1-1	.	16	TGTGCCAGCATGGGCAAGGGGGCCCCTCTCGTCACTGAAGCTTTCTTT	CASMGKGAPLVTEAFF
.	TRBV19	TRBJ1-1	many	14	TGTGCCAGTAGTGTCTCGAGAGTGAACACTGAAGCTTTCTTT	CASSVSRVNTEAFF
.	TRBV9	TRBJ2-7	few	15	TGTGCCAGCAGCCCTAAAGCTAGCAGCCTCTACGAGCAGTACTTC	CASSPKASSLYEQYF
.	TRBV2	TRBJ2-3	.	13	TGTGCCAGCAGTGTTCAGGGCACAGATACGCAGTATTTT	CASSVQGTDTQYF
.	TRBV6-1	TRBJ2-7	.	13	TGTGCCATCGACCTGGACTGGGGCCACGAGCAGTACTTC	CAIDLDWGHEQYF